The 9 T cell receptor beta chains below were found in one sample sequenced in a study of human T cells and chemical hapten exposure. Specified time point: patch test 1, 2 weeks after DPC sensitization. As for treatment: therapeutic diphenylcyclopropenone sensitization with weekly scalp DPC. TCRdb fed the RACE reads into MiXCR, producing one record per CDR3 protein. The top ten clones hold 13% of a sample with about 57,000 distinct CDR3 sequences, 9.3% of them seen once. The sequences come from whole blood, collected in connection with sensitization to the hapten diphenylcyclopropenone (DPC). All receptors derive from a woman between 40 and 50 years old with alopecia areata. Some clones in this sample may be carry-over from other donors' samples.

This clonotype is labeled medium-sized. The rearrangement uses TRBV7-8 and TRBJ2-1; D unresolved. Germline lookup yields CDR1 SGHVS and CDR2 FQNEAQ. This CDR3 has 12 amino acids. V dropped 5 bases and J dropped 5 bases, with 7 bases sitting between them. CDR3 region: CASSPPNNEQFF. The CDR3 DNA sequence: TGTGCCAGCAGCCCCCCCAACAATGAGCAGTTCTTC.

This clonotype was observed a few times. The genes are TRBV2 and TRBJ2-3; 9 positions match TRBD2. Germline V lookup: CDR1 SNHLY, CDR2 FYNNEI. The ends lost 8 bases at V and 3 bases at J; junction bases unmatched: 12. This CDR3 region has 16 residues. Here the CDR3 DNA reads TGTGCCAGCGGGCAAAGACGGAGCGGGGGGACAGATACGCAGTATTTT. Translating it yields CASGQRRSGGTDTQYF.

The genes are TRBV5-5 and TRBJ2-1; 8 bases agree with TRBD2. Per germline, CDR1 SGHKS and CDR2 YYEKEE (reference sequence). The length of the CDR3 is 16 residues. The J segment lost 4 bases and the V segment lost 6 bases, leaving 12 bases of the junction unmatched. CDR3 DNA: TGTGCCAGCACCGAAAGACCGGGACTAGAATACAATGAGCAGTTCTTC. It is translated as CASTERPGLEYNEQFF.

In its sample, this clonotype was seen many times. V is TRBV11-2 and J is TRBJ2-3; D possibly corresponds to TRBD2 (5 bases). With 5 bases removed from V and 2 bases from J, the gap between germline ends came to 17 bases. CDR3 length: 16 amino acids. Germline values: CDR1 SGHAT, CDR2 FQNNGV. The CDR3 bases are TGTGCCAGCAGCCCCGCGGGTCCCGAGAACACAGATACGCAGTATTTT. Its protein is CASSPAGPENTDTQYF.

There are a few counts of this clonotype. The chain joins TRBV15 to TRBJ2-7; D may be TRBD1 (5 bases). Trimming shortened V by 1 base and J by 3 bases, and 13 bases separated the two germline ends. The CDR3 covers 15 residues. Germline V gives CDR1 LNHNV, CDR2 YYDKDF (reference sequence). The CDR3 DNA sequence: TGTGCCACCAGCAGAGCAAAGGGGCAGGACTACGAGCAGTACTTC. This gives the protein CATSRAKGQDYEQYF.

This clonotype was found many times. The chain recombines TRBV12-3 or TRBV12-4 with TRBJ1-2, with D perhaps TRBD1 (6 bases). The germline V and J ends were trimmed by 6 bases and 3 bases, with 11 bases remaining between them. This CDR3 has 13 residues. The CDR3 sequence is CASSQDRDYGYTF. The CDR3 DNA reads TGTGCCAGCAGCCAGGACAGAGACTATGGCTACACCTTC.

This clonotype was picked up many times. J is TRBJ1-6 and V is TRBV5-1; TRBD1 is a possible D gene (6 bases). Germline CDR1 SGHRS, CDR2 YFSETQ. The CDR3 covers 16 residues. V dropped 1 base and J dropped 6 bases, with 14 bases sitting between them. CDR3 loop: CASSLSGRQANSPLHF. The CDR3, as DNA: TGCGCCAGCAGCTTGTCGGGGAGACAGGCTAATTCACCCCTCCACTTT.

This clonotype was detected ten times or more. The chain has TRBV4-3 and TRBJ2-5; D may match TRBD1 or TRBD2 (5 bases each). CDR3 length: 17 residues. V lost 0 bases and J 4 bases, leaving 18 bases between the germline ends. Germline V gene sequence: CDR1 LGHNA, CDR2 YSLEER. The CDR3 protein is CASSQEGPGSGSETQYF. The CDR3 DNA reads as TGCGCCAGCAGCCAAGAAGGTCCGGGATCAGGGTCAGAGACCCAGTACTTC.

This clonotype was observed at least ten times. The rearrangement uses TRBV10-3 and TRBJ1-5, with D possibly matching TRBD1 (6 bases). Trimming took 4 bases from V and 3 from J, leaving 13 bases between them. The germline CDR1 and CDR2 sequences are ENHRY and SYGVKD. CDR3 length: 15 residues. The CDR3 DNA sequence: TGTGCCATCAGTGCGGAGGGGGGTCCCAATCAGCCCCAGCATTTT. Translation: CAISAEGGPNQPQHF.